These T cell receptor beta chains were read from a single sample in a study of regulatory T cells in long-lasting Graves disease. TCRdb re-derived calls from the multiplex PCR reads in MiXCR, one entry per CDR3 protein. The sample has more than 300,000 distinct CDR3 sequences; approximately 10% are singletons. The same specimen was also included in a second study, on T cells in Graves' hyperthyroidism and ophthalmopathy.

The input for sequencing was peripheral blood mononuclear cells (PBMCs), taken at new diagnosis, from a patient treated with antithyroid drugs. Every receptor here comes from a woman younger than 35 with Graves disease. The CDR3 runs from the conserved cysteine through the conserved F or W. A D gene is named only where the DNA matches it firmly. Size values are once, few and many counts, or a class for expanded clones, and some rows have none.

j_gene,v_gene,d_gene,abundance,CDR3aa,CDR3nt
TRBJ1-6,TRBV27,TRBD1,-,CASSLKGRGRYSPLHF,TGTGCCAGCAGTCTAAAGGGCAGGGGGAGGTATTCACCCCTCCACTTT
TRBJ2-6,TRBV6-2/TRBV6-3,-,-,CASLPGGYGANVLTF,TGTGCCAGCCTTCCTGGGGGGTACGGGGCCAACGTCCTGACTTTC
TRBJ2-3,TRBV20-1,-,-,CSTNGGDNTDTQYF,TGCAGCACAAATGGTGGGGACAACACAGATACGCAGTATTTT
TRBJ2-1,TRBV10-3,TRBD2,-,CATQTSGRYNEQFF,TGTGCCACCCAGACTAGCGGGAGGTACAATGAGCAGTTCTTC
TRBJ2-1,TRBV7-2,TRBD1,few,CASSSGTGDGDLEFF,TGTGCCAGCAGTTCCGGGACAGGGGACGGTGATCTCGAGTTCTTC
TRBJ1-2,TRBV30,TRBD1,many,CAWSLGQGNYGYTF,TGTGCCTGGAGTTTAGGACAGGGGAACTATGGCTACACCTTC
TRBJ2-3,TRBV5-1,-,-,CASSLRTLSGTDTQYF,TGCGCCAGCAGCCTGCGGACTCTTTCTGGCACAGATACGCAGTATTTT
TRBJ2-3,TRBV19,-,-,CASSISEGRGDTQYF,TGTGCCAGTAGTATATCCGAGGGCCGAGGGGATACGCAGTATTTT
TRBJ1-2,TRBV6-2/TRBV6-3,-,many,CASSYVGGALLLNYGYTF,TGTGCCAGCAGTTACGTCGGGGGGGCGTTGCTCCTTAACTATGGCTACACCTTC
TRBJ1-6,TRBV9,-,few,CASSVDHYNSPLHF,TGTGCCAGCAGCGTAGACCACTATAATTCACCCCTCCACTTT
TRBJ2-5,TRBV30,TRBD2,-,CAWSLLAGVGGGQETQYF,TGTGCCTGGAGTTTACTAGCGGGAGTAGGGGGGGGCCAAGAGACCCAGTACTTC
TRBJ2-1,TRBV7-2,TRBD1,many,CASSLRGQGRMNEQFF,TGTGCCAGCAGCTTACGGGGACAGGGTCGGATGAATGAGCAGTTCTTC
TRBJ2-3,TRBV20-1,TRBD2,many,CSARDPLAGEYDTQYF,TGCAGTGCTAGAGATCCCCTAGCGGGGGAATACGATACGCAGTATTTT
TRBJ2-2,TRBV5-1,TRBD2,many,CASSWETSGRGELFF,TGCGCCAGCAGCTGGGAGACTAGCGGACGGGGGGAGCTGTTTTTT
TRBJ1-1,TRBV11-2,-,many,CASSSYRGNTEAFF,TGTGCCAGCAGCTCTTATCGTGGGAACACTGAAGCTTTCTTT
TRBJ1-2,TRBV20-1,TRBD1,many,CSARDRGFGYTF,TGCAGTGCTCGCGACAGGGGTTTCGGCTACACCTTC
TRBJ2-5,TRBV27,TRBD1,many,CASSLQGAQETQYF,TGTGCCAGCAGTCTTCAGGGGGCTCAGGAGACCCAGTACTTC
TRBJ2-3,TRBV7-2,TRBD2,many,CASSLAGGETDTQYF,TGTGCCAGCAGCTTAGCGGGGGGGGAGACGGATACGCAGTATTTT
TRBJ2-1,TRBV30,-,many,CAWSKRGTQFF,TGTGCCTGGAGTAAACGGGGGACCCAGTTCTTC
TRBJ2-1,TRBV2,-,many,CASRSGTANNEQFF,TGTGCCAGCAGGAGCGGGACAGCCAACAATGAGCAGTTCTTC
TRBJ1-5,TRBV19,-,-,CASSIWLRASNQPQHF,TGTGCCAGTAGTATTTGGCTGAGAGCTAGCAATCAGCCCCAGCATTTT
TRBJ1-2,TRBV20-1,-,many,CSAREGLKAYGYTF,TGCAGTGCTAGGGAGGGTTTGAAGGCCTATGGCTACACCTTC
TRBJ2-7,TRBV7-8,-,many,CASSLARGRAYEQYF,TGTGCCAGCAGCTTAGCCCGGGGCAGAGCCTACGAGCAGTACTTC
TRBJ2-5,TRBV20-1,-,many,CSASLGARKETQYF,TGCAGTGCATCCCTAGGGGCTAGAAAAGAGACCCAGTACTTC
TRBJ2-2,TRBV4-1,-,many,CASSPYESPGELFF,TGCGCCAGCAGCCCCTACGAGTCCCCCGGGGAGCTGTTTTTT
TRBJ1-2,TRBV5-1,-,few,CASSSRVPLSGYTF,TGCGCCAGCAGCTCGCGGGTGCCATTATCGGGCTACACCTTC
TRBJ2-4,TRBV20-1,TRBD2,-,CSASGGLAGRYENIQYF,TGCAGTGCTAGTGGTGGACTAGCGGGACGCTACGAAAACATTCAGTACTTC
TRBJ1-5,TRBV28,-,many,CATGPLDQPQHF,TGTGCCACCGGACCGTTAGATCAGCCCCAGCATTTT
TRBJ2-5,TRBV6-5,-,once,CASRSGPQTQYF,TGTGCCAGCCGTTCGGGGCCGCAGACCCAGTACTTC
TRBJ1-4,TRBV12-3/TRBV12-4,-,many,CASTLGGEKLFF,TGTGCCAGCACCTTAGGGGGTGAAAAACTGTTTTTT
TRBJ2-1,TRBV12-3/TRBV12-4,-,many,CASSLRTRNNEQFF,TGTGCCAGCAGTCTCCGAACTAGGAACAATGAGCAGTTCTTC
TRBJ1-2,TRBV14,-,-,CASSRGTGSNYGYTF,TGTGCCAGCAGCCGGGGAACAGGGTCTAACTATGGCTACACCTTC
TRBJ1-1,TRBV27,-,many,CASSRNLKGTEAFF,TGTGCCAGCAGTCGAAACCTTAAGGGGACTGAAGCTTTCTTT
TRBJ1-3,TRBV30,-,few,CAWSADISSGNTIYF,TGTGCCTGGAGTGCCGACATCAGCTCTGGAAACACCATATATTTT
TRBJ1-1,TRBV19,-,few,CASSIDGSMNTEAFF,TGTGCCAGTAGTATTGATGGATCTATGAACACTGAAGCTTTCTTT
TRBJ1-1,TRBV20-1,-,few,CSARDLLNAEAFF,TGCAGTGCTAGAGATCTGCTGAACGCTGAAGCTTTCTTT
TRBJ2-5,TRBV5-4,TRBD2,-,CASSLTSDSETQYF,TGTGCCAGCAGCTTGACTAGCGATTCAGAGACCCAGTACTTC
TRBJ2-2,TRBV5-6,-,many,CASSLPLGLGELFF,TGTGCCAGCAGCTTGCCGTTGGGGCTAGGGGAGCTGTTTTTT
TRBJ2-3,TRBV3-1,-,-,CASSLGGRGGPSTDTQYF,TGTGCCAGCAGCTTAGGGGGGAGAGGAGGGCCTAGCACAGATACGCAGTATTTT
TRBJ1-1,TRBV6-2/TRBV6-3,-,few,CASSYPSGRGSNTEAFF,-
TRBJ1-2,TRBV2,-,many,CASSEIVTADGYTF,TGTGCCAGCAGTGAAATAGTGACAGCGGATGGCTACACCTTC
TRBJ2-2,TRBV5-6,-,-,CASSLGLQGSAGELFF,TGTGCCAGCAGCTTAGGCCTACAGGGAAGTGCCGGGGAGCTGTTTTTT
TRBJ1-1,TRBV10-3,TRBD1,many,CATGTVGEDTEAFF,TGTGCCACCGGGACAGTGGGAGAAGACACTGAAGCTTTCTTT
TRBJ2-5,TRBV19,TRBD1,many,CASSRGRDRRYQETQYF,TGTGCCAGTTCTCGGGGCAGGGACAGGAGGTACCAAGAGACCCAGTACTTC
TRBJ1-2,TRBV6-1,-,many,CASSEVTASRFYTF,TGTGCCAGCAGTGAAGTTACCGCCTCCCGGTTCTACACCTTC
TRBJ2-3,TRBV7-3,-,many,CASSLGHLPTDTQYF,TGTGCCAGCAGCTTAGGACATCTTCCCACAGATACGCAGTATTTT
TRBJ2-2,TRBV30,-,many,CAWSTGSGELFF,TGTGCCTGGAGTACGGGATCCGGGGAGCTGTTTTTT
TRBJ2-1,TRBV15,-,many,CATSSSGTMQFF,TGTGCCACCAGCAGCTCCGGGACCATGCAGTTCTTC